This record looks at one T cell receptor (beta chain) sequence and its context. The data are from a study of chemoradiotherapy in HPV16-positive cancers. Study details: Candidate HPV-specific clones and shared TCR motifs came from a couple of HPV16-positive patients.

Measured with immunoSEQ multiplex PCR; TCRdb has only the in-frame clones, and not every one. The sample carries tens of thousands of clones, about nine tenths recorded once. The clonotype originates from a human donor with HPV-associated anogenital cancer. The sequenced sample was blood, obtained from a patient who underwent chemoradiotherapy.

CDR3 loop: CASSLAGFNYGYTF. The CDR3 DNA follows: TGTGCCAGCAGCTTAGCCGGATTTAACTATGGCTACACCTTC. The chain recombines TRBV11-2 with TRBJ1-2; D is unclear. Germline V gene lookup returns CDR1 SGHAT and CDR2 FQNNGV. Between the trimmed V and J ends, which lost 1 base and 1 base, there was a span of 7 bases. This CDR3 comprises 14 residues.